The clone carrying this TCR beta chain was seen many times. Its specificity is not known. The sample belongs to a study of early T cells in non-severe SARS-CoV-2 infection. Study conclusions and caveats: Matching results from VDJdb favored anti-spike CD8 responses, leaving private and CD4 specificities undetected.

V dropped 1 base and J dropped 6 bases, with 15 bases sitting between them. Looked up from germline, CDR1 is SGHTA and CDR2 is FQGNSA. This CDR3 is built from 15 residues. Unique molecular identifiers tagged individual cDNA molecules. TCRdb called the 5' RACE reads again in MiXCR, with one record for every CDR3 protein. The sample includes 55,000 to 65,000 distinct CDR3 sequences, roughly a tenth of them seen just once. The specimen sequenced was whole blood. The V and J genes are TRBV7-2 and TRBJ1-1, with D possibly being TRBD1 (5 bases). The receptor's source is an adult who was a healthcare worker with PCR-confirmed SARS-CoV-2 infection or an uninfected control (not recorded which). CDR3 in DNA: TGTGCCAGCAGCTTAGTAGGGGTCCTTGGCGCTGAAGCTTTCTTT. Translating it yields CASSLVGVLGAEAFF.